The present T cell receptor (beta chain) was sequenced within a study of CD8+ T cells in alopecia areata. About the study: Those treated were given oral tofacitinib at 5 to 10 mg twice daily.

The CDR3 loop spans 16 amino acids. V gave up 5 bases and J gave up 2 bases, with 16 bases separating them. Germline CDR1 is LNHDA and CDR2 is SQIVND (reference sequence). Lesional scalp punch biopsies and peripheral blood came from alopecia areata patients. Regarding the study as a whole: Scalp lesions, especially in alopecia totalis/universalis, had higher clonality than normal scalp. In patients, TCRs were shared less clearly than in mice, and HLA may possibly be involved.

The authors extracted RNA and reverse transcribed it into cDNA as the sequencing template. Measured with immunoSEQ multiplex PCR; TCRdb has only the in-frame clones, and not every one. Found here are fewer than 150,000 clones, roughly two fifths of them singletons; the top ten hold 3.1%. This clone was seen a handful of times. Its antigen remains unknown. The material sequenced was CD4+ T cells sorted from blood. This sequence joins TRBV19 and TRBJ2-1; a possible D gene is TRBD2 (5 bases). This clonotype originated in a human donor with alopecia areata. The CDR3 DNA reads as TGTGCCAGTAGTTTAACCCGGTCCGGGGCCTACAATGAGCAGTTCTTC. It encodes CASSLTRSGAYNEQFF.